The 30 T cell receptor gamma chains below all came from one sample that was sequenced in a study of gamma-delta T cells after stem cell transplantation. TCRdb re-called the RT-PCR reads via CATT. This sample has 2,500 to 3,000 gamma-chain clones, with 15% to 20% found just once. The sample comprised gamma-delta T cells. Receptors originate from a human donor. It is not recorded whose cells these are; they may come from a transplant donor.

This clone has more than one count but fewer than ten. The V call is TRGV4, the J call TRGJ1 or TRGJ2. The CDR3 spans 16 residues. V shed 0 bases, J shed 2 bases, and the junction held 10 bases outside the gene matches. Per germline, CDR1 EGSTGY and CDR2 YDSYTSSV. CDR3 residues: CATWDGPNSYYYKKLF. For the CDR3, the DNA is TGTGCCACCTGGGATGGGCCGAATTCTTATTATTATAAGAAACTCTTT.

Within the sample, this clone is large. Different DNA sequences within this sample yield the same CDR3. In DNA form, the CDR3 reads TGTGCCACCTGGGACGGGCGTTATTATAAGAAACTCTTT. Amino acids: CATWDGRYYKKLF. The V gene is TRGV2, the J gene TRGJ1 or TRGJ2. The V gene's germline CDR1 is EGSNGY and CDR2 YDSYNSKV. CDR3 size: 13 residues. J lost 3 bases, V lost 0 bases, and 2 bases had no gene match.

Concerning this clone itself: This may be a read error, as it is one base from a much larger clone. Other DNA sequences of this sample code for an identical CDR3. J is TRGJ1 or TRGJ2 and V is TRGV2. This CDR3 has 13 amino acids. V lost 1 base, J lost 3 bases, and 3 bases stayed unmatched. Germline CDR1 EGSNGY, CDR2 YDSYNSKV. The CDR3 region is CATWDGRYYKKLF. As DNA, the CDR3 is TGTGCCACCTGGGACGGCCGTTATTATAAGAAACTCTTT.

The chain joins TRGV2 to TRGJP2. V shed 1 base and J 12 bases; nucleotides not matched to a gene: 8. There are 13 residues in the CDR3. In germline, CDR1 is EGSNGY, CDR2 YDSYNSKV. CDR3 sequence (DNA): TGTGCCACCTGGGACGGAATTGAGGGGATCAAGACGTTT. It specifies CATWDGIEGIKTF.

There are a few counts of this clone. This chain's CDR3 is CATWDGPWMKLF. The CDR3 DNA sequence: TGTGCCACCTGGGACGGGCCCTGGATGAAACTCTTT. This chain links TRGV2 with TRGJ1 or TRGJ2. V lost 0 bases to trimming and J lost 12 bases; unmatched junction nucleotides: 8. CDR3 length: 12 residues. Germline CDR1 reads EGSNGY; CDR2 reads YDSYNSKV.

The sample holds a few counts of this clone. This sequence joins TRGV4 and TRGJ1 or TRGJ2. Per the germline V gene, CDR1 is EGSTGY and CDR2 is YDSYTSSV. The CDR3 loop spans 14 amino acids. V trimming: 1 base; J trimming: 3 bases; junction bases outside the gene matches: 6. CDR3 residues: CATWDGKLYYKKLF. CDR3 DNA: TGTGCCACCTGGGATGGTAAGCTTTATTATAAGAAACTCTTT.

Remarks on this clone: The sample has other DNA sequences that encode this CDR3 too. The CDR3 sequence: CATWDGRKKLF. CDR3 DNA: TGTGCCACCTGGGACGGGCGCAAGAAACTCTTT. The chain employs TRGV2 and TRGJ1 or TRGJ2. The CDR3 covers 11 residues. CDR1 and CDR2 from the germline V gene are EGSNGY and YDSYNSKV. V lost 0 bases, J lost 10 bases, and 3 bases stayed unmatched.

Sample share makes this clone large. The chain links TRGV8 to TRGJ1 or TRGJ2. V lost 3 bases to trimming and J lost 4 bases; unmatched junction nucleotides: 3. The CDR3 is made up of 12 amino acids. CDR1 and CDR2 from the germline V gene are VENAVY and YDSYNSRV. DNA for the CDR3: TGTGCCACCTGGGATCCGTATTATAAGAAACTCTTT. This gives the protein CATWDPYYKKLF.

In nucleotides, the CDR3 is TGTGCCACCTGGGACGCCCATAGTAGTGATTGGATCAAGACGTTT. Translating it yields CATWDAHSSDWIKTF. This rearrangement joins TRGV2 to TRGJP2. Per germline, CDR1 EGSNGY and CDR2 YDSYNSKV. CDR3 length: 15 residues. V gave up 2 bases and J gave up 0 bases; unmatched junction bases: 3.

This clone has just a few counts. V usage is TRGV9 and J usage is TRGJ1 or TRGJ2. The germline V gene has CDR1 GITISATS and CDR2 ISYDGTV (reference sequence). Trimming took 0 bases from V and 6 from J; bases not matched to a gene: 8. CDR3 size: 14 residues. CDR3 region: CALWEVQEGYKKLF. DNA for the CDR3: TGTGCCTTGTGGGAGGTGCAGGAGGGTTATAAGAAACTCTTT.

The V gene is TRGV4, the J gene TRGJP2. With 2 bases clipped from V and 10 bases from J, the junction kept 7 bases outside the gene matches. The CDR3 loop spans 13 amino acids. CDR1 is EGSTGY and CDR2 is YDSYTSSV in the germline V gene. CDR3 loop: CATWDAKGWIKTF. The CDR3 DNA reads as TGTGCCACCTGGGATGCTAAGGGTTGGATCAAGACGTTT.

The chain combines TRGV3 with TRGJ1 or TRGJ2. V lost 1 base and J lost 7; bases outside the gene matches: 7. Germline V gene sequence: CDR1 VTNTFY, CDR2 YDVSTARD (reference sequence). CDR3 size: 13 residues. CDR3: CATWDRGIYKKLF. CDR3 DNA sequence: TGTGCCACCTGGGACAGAGGGATCTATAAGAAACTCTTT.

This clone was picked up a small number of times. The V and J genes are TRGV8 and TRGJ1 or TRGJ2. Germline lookup yields CDR1 VENAVY and CDR2 YDSYNSRV. V dropped 1 base and J dropped 10; count of bases not matched to a gene: 4. The CDR3 runs to 11 residues. CDR3 residues: CATWDSGKKLF. The DNA for the CDR3 is TGTGCCACCTGGGATAGTGGGAAGAAACTCTTT.

The V gene is TRGV3, the J gene TRGJ1 or TRGJ2. V lost 6 bases, J lost 3 bases, and 2 bases stayed unmatched. Germline values: CDR1 VTNTFY, CDR2 YDVSTARD (reference sequence). The CDR3 has 11 amino acids. The CDR3 DNA follows: TGTGCCACCTGGTCTTATTATAAGAAACTCTTT. Its protein product is CATWSYYKKLF.

The table lists this clone with a few counts. Other DNA sequences in this specimen translate into the identical CDR3. J is TRGJ1 or TRGJ2 and V is TRGV2. After removal of 1 base from V and 10 bases from J, the junction contained 7 bases not matched to a gene. The CDR3 runs 12 residues. CDR1 and CDR2 from the germline V gene are EGSNGY and YDSYNSKV. The CDR3 region is CATWDGQRKKLF. The CDR3 DNA is TGTGCCACCTGGGACGGCCAGAGAAAGAAACTCTTT.

This clone was counted a few times. The chain joins TRGV2 to TRGJ1 or TRGJ2. Germline V gene data show CDR1 as EGSNGY and CDR2 as YDSYNSKV. Trimming took 2 bases from V and 9 from J; bases not matched to a gene: 7. The CDR3 totals 12 residues. The CDR3 region is CATWDEGGKKLF. Written as DNA, the CDR3 is TGTGCCACCTGGGACGAAGGGGGTAAGAAACTCTTT.

This clone was recorded a few times. Given a much more abundant clone one base away, this may be a read error. Other DNA variants within this sample encode the same CDR3. The chain carries TRGV2 and TRGJ1 or TRGJ2. The CDR3 consists of 13 residues. Trimming at V came to 0 bases and at J to 2 bases, leaving 1 base not matched to a gene. Germline-derived CDR1 and CDR2 are EGSNGY and YDSYNSKV. The CDR3: CATWDGDYYKKLF. The CDR3 DNA sequence: TGTGCCACCTGGGACGGGGATTATTATAAGAAACTCTTT.

Comment on this clone: This may be a read error: a much more frequent sequence differs by one nucleotide. The J gene is TRGJ1 or TRGJ2, the V gene TRGV9. The CDR3 is 11 residues long. Germline assignment: CDR1 GITISATS and CDR2 ISYDGTV (reference sequence). The CDR3 region has the DNA TGTGCCTTGTGGGATTATTATAAGAGACTCTTT. Its protein is CALWDYYKRLF.

In this sample, this clone turned up a few times. The chain has TRGV4 and TRGJ1 or TRGJ2. The trim removed 0 bases at V and 4 bases at J, leaving 6 bases unmatched. The CDR3 totals 14 residues. Germline-derived CDR1 and CDR2 are EGSTGY and YDSYTSSV. The CDR3 coding sequence is TGTGCCACCTGGGATGGGTTCCTATATTATAAGAAACTCTTT. Its translation is CATWDGFLYYKKLF.

As for this clone: The identical CDR3 is also encoded by other nucleotide sequences in the sample. The V gene is TRGV2, the J gene TRGJ1 or TRGJ2. J was trimmed by 9 bases and V by 0 bases; bases with no gene match: 2. CDR1 is EGSNGY, CDR2 YDSYNSKV, per germline. The CDR3 sequence is 11 residues long. The CDR3 DNA reads as TGTGCCACCTGGGACGGGCGTAAGAAACTCTTT. Its translation is CATWDGRKKLF.

This clone turned up a few times. The rearrangement uses TRGV2 and TRGJP2. The germline gives CDR1 EGSNGY, CDR2 YDSYNSKV. CDR3 size: 14 residues. V trimming: 0 bases; J trimming: 7 bases; junction bases outside the gene matches: 5. As DNA, the CDR3 is TGTGCCACCTGGGACGGGCCTGATGATTGGATCAAGACGTTT. Amino acids: CATWDGPDDWIKTF.

This clone was seen a handful of times. The same CDR3 can be traced to other DNA sequences in this sample. V is TRGV2 and J is TRGJ1 or TRGJ2. The CDR3 covers 14 residues. V trimming: 0 bases; J trimming: 3 bases; junction bases outside the gene matches: 5. Germline CDR1 EGSNGY, CDR2 YDSYNSKV. CDR3 DNA sequence: TGTGCCACCTGGGACGGGCCAAGTTATTATAAGAAACTCTTT. Translating it yields CATWDGPSYYKKLF.

This sequence joins TRGV4 and TRGJ1 or TRGJ2. Trimming cost V 1 base and J 6 bases; bases outside gene matches: 3. The CDR3 is made up of 12 amino acids. From germline, CDR1 is EGSTGY and CDR2 YDSYTSSV. CDR3 sequence (DNA): TGTGCCACCTGGGATGGAGGTTATAAGAAACTCTTT. Translating gives CATWDGGYKKLF.

This clone came up once. V gene TRGV2 combines with J gene TRGJ1 or TRGJ2. After removal of 0 bases from V and 12 bases from J, the junction contained 5 bases not matched to a gene. This CDR3 has 11 residues. CDR1 and CDR2 from the germline V gene are EGSNGY and YDSYNSKV. In nucleotides, the CDR3 is TGTGCCACCTGGGACGGGCACGGGAAACTCTTT. This encodes CATWDGHGKLF.

This clone was counted only a few times. V gene TRGV3 combines with J gene TRGJ1 or TRGJ2. This CDR3 has 13 residues. J gave up 7 bases and V 0 bases, and 6 bases lay outside the gene matches. The germline CDR1 and CDR2 sequences are VTNTFY and YDVSTARD (reference sequence). The chain's CDR3 is CATWDRLEYKKLF. DNA of the CDR3: TGTGCCACCTGGGACAGGCTGGAGTATAAGAAACTCTTT.

Within the sample, this clone is large. The sample has other DNA sequences that encode this CDR3 too. The chain uses TRGV8 and TRGJP1. This CDR3 has 13 amino acids. Trimming took 2 bases from V and 3 from J; bases not matched to a gene: 0. The germline V gene has CDR1 VENAVY and CDR2 YDSYNSRV. The CDR3 coding sequence is TGTGCCACCTGGGATACCACTGGTTGGTTCAAGATATTT. This sequence encodes CATWDTTGWFKIF.

This chain uses TRGV8 with TRGJP2. The CDR3 runs to 15 residues. V shed 0 bases, J shed 3 bases, and the junction held 4 bases outside the gene matches. Germline V gene lookup returns CDR1 VENAVY and CDR2 YDSYNSRV. DNA for the CDR3: TGTGCCACCTGGGATAGGCTAGGTAGTGATTGGATCAAGACGTTT. It is translated as CATWDRLGSDWIKTF.

This clone was recorded a few times. The V call is TRGV4, the J call TRGJ1 or TRGJ2. V was clipped by 2 bases and J by 1 base; unmatched bases: 5. From germline, CDR1 is EGSTGY and CDR2 YDSYTSSV. The CDR3 runs to 14 residues. The CDR3 coding sequence is TGTGCCACCTGGGATGTAACCAATTATTATAAGAAACTCTTT. Its translation: CATWDVTNYYKKLF.

This clone was recorded a few times. A single base separates this from a much larger clone, so it may be a read error. This chain joins TRGV2 and TRGJ1 or TRGJ2. Germline V gene lookup returns CDR1 EGSNGY and CDR2 YDSYNSKV. With V trimmed by 0 bases and J by 5 bases, 4 bases remained unmatched. The CDR3 consists of 13 residues. Written as DNA, the CDR3 is TGTGCCACCTGGGACGGGCAGCATTATAAGAAACTCTTT. Its protein is CATWDGQHYKKLF.

Remarks on this clone: A clone one base away is much larger, so this may be a read error. J is TRGJ1 or TRGJ2 and V is TRGV4. The CDR3 loop spans 11 amino acids. J was trimmed by 8 bases and V by 2 bases; bases with no gene match: 3. Germline CDR1 EGSTGY, CDR2 YDSYTSSV. The CDR3 region is CATWDAHKKLF. The CDR3, as DNA: TGTGCCACCTGGGATGCGCATAAGAAACTCTTT.